This T cell receptor (beta chain) emerged from a study of cytomegalovirus exposure and HLA in healthy donors. Study summary: A data release that came early held tens of millions of unique TCRs from HLA-typed donors. Study results and caveats: A later analysis reportedly found fewer N-insertions in an Asian-associated ancestry cluster than the roughly 730-donor mean. Cytomegalovirus association was assigned to approximately 180 TCR beta chains.

As concerns this clone: Its cognate antigen is unknown.

Germline values: CDR1 MDHEN, CDR2 SYDVKM. The CDR3 covers 15 residues. V lost 6 bases and J lost 0; bases outside the gene matches: 5. 60 Vbeta and 13 Jbeta primers were used in PCR. Sequencing was performed with immunoSEQ multiplex PCR; in TCRdb, only in-frame clones are kept and a portion is missing. The sample consists of about 140,000 clones, 77% of them appearing once. This sequence was found in a young man in good health and CMV-seronegative. V usage is TRBV28 and J usage is TRBJ2-7, with 10 bases lining up with TRBD1. Sequencing input: PBMCs. The CDR3 loop is CASSSTGGYSYEQYF. DNA of the CDR3: TGTGCCAGCAGCTCGACAGGGGGCTACTCCTACGAGCAGTACTTC. Full variable domain (rest looked up from reference TRBV28 and TRBJ2-7): DVKVTQSSRYLVKRTGEKVFLECVQDMDHENMFWYRQDPGLGLRLIYFSYDVKMKEKGDIPEGYSVSREKKERFSLILESASTNQTSMYLCASSSTGGYSYEQYFGPGTRLTVT.